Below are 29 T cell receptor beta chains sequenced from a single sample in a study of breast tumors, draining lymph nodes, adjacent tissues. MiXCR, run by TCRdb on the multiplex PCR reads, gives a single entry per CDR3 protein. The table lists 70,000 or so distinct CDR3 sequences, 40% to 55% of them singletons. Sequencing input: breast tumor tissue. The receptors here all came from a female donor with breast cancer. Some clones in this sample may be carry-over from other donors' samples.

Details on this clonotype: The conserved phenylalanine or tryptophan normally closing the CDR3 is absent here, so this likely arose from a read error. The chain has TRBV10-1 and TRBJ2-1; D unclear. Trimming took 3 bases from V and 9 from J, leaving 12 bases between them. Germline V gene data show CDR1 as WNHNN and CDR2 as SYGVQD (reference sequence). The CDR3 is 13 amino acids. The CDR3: CASSDYDFSEQFL. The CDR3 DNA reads TGCGCCAGCAGTGACTATGATTTCAGTGAGCAGTTCTTA.

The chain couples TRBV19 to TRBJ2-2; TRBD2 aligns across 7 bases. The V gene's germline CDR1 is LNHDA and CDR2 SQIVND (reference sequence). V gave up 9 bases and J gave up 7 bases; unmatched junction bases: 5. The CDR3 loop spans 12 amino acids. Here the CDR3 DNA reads TGTGCCAGGCGGGGCGGGGGCGGGGAGCTGTTTTTT. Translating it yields CARRGGGGELFF.

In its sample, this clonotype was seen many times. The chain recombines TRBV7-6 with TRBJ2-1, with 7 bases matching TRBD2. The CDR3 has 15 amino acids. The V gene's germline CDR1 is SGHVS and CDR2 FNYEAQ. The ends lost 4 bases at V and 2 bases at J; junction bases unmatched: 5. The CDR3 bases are TGTGCCAGCAGCTCGACTAGCAACACCTACAATGAGCAGTTCTTC. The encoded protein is CASSSTSNTYNEQFF.

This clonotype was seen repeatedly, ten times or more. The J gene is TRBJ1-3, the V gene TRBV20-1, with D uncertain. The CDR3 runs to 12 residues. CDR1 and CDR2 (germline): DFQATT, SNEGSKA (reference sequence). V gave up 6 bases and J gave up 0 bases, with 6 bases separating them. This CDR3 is CSAPNSGNTIYF. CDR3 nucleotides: TGCAGTGCCCCGAACTCTGGAAACACCATATATTTT.

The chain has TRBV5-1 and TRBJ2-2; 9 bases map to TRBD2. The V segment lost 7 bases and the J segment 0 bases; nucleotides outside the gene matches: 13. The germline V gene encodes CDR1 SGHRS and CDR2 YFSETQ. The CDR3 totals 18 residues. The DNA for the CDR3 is TGCGCCAGCCGTCGGCTCCATAGCGGGGGCCCGAACACCGGGGAGCTGTTTTTT. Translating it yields CASRRLHSGGPNTGELFF.

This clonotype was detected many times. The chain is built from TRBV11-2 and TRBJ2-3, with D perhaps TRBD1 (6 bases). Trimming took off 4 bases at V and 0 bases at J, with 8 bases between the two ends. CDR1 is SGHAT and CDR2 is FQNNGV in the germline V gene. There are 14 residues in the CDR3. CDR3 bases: TGTGCCAGCAGCTGGACAGCTAGCACAGATACGCAGTATTTT. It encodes CASSWTASTDTQYF.

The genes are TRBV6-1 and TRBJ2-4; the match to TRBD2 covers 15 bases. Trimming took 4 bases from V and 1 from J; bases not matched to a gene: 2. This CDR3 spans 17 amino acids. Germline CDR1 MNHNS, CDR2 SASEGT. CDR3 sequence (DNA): TGTGCCAGCAGTGCCGGGACTAGCGGGAGGGCCAAAAACATTCAGTACTTC. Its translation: CASSAGTSGRAKNIQYF.

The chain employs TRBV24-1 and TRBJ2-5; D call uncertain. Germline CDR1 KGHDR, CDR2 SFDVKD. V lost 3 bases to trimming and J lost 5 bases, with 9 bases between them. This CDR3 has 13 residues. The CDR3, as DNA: TGTGCCACCAGTGATGGCGCCGTGGAGACCCAGTACTTC. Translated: CATSDGAVETQYF.

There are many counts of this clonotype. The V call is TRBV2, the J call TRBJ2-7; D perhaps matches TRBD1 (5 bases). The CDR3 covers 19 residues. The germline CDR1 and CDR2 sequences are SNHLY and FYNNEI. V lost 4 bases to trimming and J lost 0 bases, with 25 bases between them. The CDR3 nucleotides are TGTGCCAGCAGTGGGTTTGTTAGGGGCCGGCCTGATAGCTCCTACGAGCAGTACTTC. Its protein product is CASSGFVRGRPDSSYEQYF.

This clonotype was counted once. CDR3 nucleotide sequence: TGTGCCAGCAGCTTTAGGGACACTGCGGACGCCGGGGAGCTGTTTTTT. Amino acids: CASSFRDTADAGELFF. This chain links TRBV11-2 with TRBJ2-2, with a weak D call TRBD1 (6 bases). Germline V gene sequence: CDR1 SGHAT, CDR2 FQNNGV. The V end was cut by 3 bases, the J end by 6 bases, with 17 bases between. CDR3 length: 16 amino acids. Together with reference TRBV11-2 and TRBJ2-2, the CDR3 gives the full variable domain: EAGVAQSPRYKIIEKRQSVAFWCNPISGHATLYWYQQILGQGPKLLIQFQNNGVVDDSQLPKDRFSAERLKGVDSTLKIQPAKLEDSAVYLCASSFRDTADAGELFFGEGSRLTVL.

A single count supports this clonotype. The CDR3 DNA sequence: TGTGCCATCAGGGAGGGGAGAGACCATGGCTACACCTTC. Translation: CAIREGRDHGYTF. The V gene is TRBV10-3, the J gene TRBJ1-2, with D perhaps matching TRBD1 (5 bases). Trimming cost V 6 bases and J 6 bases, with 14 bases left between them. The germline V gene has CDR1 ENHRY and CDR2 SYGVKD. The length of the CDR3 is 13 residues.

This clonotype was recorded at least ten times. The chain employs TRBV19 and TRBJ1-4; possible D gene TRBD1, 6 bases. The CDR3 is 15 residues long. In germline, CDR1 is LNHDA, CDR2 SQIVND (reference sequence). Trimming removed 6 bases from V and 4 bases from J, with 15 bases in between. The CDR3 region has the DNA TGTGCCAGTAGAACCATTGACAGGTTTAATGAAAAACTGTTTTTT. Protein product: CASRTIDRFNEKLFF.

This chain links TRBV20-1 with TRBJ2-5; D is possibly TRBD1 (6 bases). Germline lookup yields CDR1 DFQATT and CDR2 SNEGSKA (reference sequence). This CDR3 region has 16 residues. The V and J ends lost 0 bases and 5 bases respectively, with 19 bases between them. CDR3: CSARDHGGLLQETQYF. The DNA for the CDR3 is TGCAGTGCTAGAGATCATGGGGGCCTCCTCCAGGAGACCCAGTACTTC.

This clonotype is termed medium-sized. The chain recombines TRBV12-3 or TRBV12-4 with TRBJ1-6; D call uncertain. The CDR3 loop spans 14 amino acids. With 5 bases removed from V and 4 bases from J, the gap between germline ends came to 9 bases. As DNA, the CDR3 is TGTGCCAGCAGTCCCCAGAGGTATAATTCACCCCTCCACTTT. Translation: CASSPQRYNSPLHF.

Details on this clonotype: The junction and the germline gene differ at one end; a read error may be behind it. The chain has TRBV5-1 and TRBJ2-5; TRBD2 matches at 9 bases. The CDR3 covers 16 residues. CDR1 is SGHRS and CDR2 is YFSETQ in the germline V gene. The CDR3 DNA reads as TGCGCCAGCAGTAGGGGCAGCGGGGGGCTCCAAGAGACCCAGCACTTC. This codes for CASSRGSGGLQETQHF.

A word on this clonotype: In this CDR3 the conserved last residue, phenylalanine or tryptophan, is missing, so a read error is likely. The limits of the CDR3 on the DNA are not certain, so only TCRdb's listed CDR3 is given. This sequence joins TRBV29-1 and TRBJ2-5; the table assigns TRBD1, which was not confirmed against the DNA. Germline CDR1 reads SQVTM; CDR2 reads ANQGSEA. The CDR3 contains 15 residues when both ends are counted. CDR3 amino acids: CSVEDLRGYGYTFGS.

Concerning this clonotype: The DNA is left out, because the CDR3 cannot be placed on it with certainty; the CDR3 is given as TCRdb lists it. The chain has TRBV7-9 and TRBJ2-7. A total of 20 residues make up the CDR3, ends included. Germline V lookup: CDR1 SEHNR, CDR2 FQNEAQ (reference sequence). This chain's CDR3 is CASSFYICSARRLEPYEQYF.

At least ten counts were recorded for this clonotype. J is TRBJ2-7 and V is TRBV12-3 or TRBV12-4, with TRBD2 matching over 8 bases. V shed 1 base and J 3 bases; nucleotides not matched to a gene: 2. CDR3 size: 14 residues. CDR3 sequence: CASSLGAGVYEQYF. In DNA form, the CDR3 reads TGTGCCAGCAGTTTAGGAGCGGGGGTCTACGAGCAGTACTTC.

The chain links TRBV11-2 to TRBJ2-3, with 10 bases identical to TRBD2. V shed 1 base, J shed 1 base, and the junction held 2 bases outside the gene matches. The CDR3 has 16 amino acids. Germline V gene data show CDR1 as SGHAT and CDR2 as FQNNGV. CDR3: CASSLVLAGGTDTQYF. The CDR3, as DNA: TGTGCCAGCAGCTTAGTTCTAGCGGGAGGCACAGATACGCAGTATTTT. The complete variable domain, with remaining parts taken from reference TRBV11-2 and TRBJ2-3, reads EAGVAQSPRYKIIEKRQSVAFWCNPISGHATLYWYQQILGQGPKLLIQFQNNGVVDDSQLPKDRFSAERLKGVDSTLKIQPAKLEDSAVYLCASSLVLAGGTDTQYFGPGTRLTVL.

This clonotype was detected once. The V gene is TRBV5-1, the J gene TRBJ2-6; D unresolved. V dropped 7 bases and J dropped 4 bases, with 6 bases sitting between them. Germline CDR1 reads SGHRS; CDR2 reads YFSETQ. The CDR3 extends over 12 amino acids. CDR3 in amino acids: CASELGANVLTF. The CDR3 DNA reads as TGCGCCAGCGAATTGGGGGCCAACGTCCTGACTTTC.

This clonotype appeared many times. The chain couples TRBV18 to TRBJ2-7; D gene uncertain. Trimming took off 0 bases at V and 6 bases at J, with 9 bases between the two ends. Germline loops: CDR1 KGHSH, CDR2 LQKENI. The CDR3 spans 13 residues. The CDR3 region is CASSPPQGTEQYF. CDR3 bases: TGTGCCAGCTCACCACCCCAAGGAACCGAGCAGTACTTC. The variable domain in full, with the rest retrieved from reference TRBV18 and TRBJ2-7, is NAGVMQNPRHLVRRRGQEARLRCSPMKGHSHVYWYRQLPEEGLKFMVYLQKENIIDESGMPKERFSAEFPKEGPSILRIQQVVRGDSAAYFCASSPPQGTEQYFGPGTRLTVT.

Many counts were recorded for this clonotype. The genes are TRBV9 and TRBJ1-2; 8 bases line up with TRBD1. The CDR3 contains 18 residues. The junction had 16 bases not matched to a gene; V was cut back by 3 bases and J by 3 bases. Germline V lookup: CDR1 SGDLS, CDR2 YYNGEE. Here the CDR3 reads CASSGGWSGGFSYYGYTF. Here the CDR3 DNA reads TGTGCCAGCAGCGGAGGGTGGTCAGGGGGCTTCAGTTACTATGGCTACACCTTC.

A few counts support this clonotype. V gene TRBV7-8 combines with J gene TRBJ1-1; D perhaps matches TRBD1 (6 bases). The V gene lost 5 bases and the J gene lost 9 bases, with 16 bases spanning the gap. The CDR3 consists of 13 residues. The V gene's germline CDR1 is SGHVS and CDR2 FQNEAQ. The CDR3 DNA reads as TGTGCCAGCAGCCAACAAGCTACAGGGCAAGCTTTCTTT. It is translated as CASSQQATGQAFF.

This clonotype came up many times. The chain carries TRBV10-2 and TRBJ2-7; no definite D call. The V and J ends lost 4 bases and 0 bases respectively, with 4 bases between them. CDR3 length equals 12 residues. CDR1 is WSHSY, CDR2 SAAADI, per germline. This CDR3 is CASSVISYEQYF. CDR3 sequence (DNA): TGCGCCAGCAGTGTTATCTCCTACGAGCAGTACTTC.

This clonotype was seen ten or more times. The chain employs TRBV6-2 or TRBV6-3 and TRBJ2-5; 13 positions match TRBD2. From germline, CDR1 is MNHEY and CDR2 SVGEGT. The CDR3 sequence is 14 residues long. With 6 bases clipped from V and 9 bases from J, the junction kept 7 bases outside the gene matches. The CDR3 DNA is TGTGCCAGCAGAGGACTAGCGGGGGTTTTGGCCCAGTACTTC. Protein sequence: CASRGLAGVLAQYF.

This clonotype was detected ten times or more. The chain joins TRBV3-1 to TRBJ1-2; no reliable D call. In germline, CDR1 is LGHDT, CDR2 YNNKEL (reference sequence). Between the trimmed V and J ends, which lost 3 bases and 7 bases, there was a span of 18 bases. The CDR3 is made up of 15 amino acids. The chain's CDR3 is CASSHGSRPHSGYTF. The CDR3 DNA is TGTGCCAGCAGCCACGGGTCCAGGCCCCATTCTGGCTACACCTTC. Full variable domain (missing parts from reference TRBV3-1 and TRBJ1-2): DTAVSQTPKYLVTQMGNDKSIKCEQNLGHDTMYWYKQDSKKFLKIMFSYNNKELIINETVPNRFSPKSPDKAHLNLHINSLELGDSAVYFCASSHGSRPHSGYTFGSGTRLTVV.

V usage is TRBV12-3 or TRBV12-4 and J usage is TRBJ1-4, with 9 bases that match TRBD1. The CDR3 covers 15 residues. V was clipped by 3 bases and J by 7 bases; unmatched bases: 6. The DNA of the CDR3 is TGTGCCAGCAGTTTTAACAGGGGGCCGAGTGAAAAACTGTTTTTT. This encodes CASSFNRGPSEKLFF.

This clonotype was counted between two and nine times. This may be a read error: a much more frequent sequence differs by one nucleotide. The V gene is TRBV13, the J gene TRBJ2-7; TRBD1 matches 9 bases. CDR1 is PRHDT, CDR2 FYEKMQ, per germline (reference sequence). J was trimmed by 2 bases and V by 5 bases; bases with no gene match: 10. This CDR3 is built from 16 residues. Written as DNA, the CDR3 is TGTGCCAGCAGCGCCCGACCGGGACAGGGCCCCTACGAGCAGTACTTC. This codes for CASSARPGQGPYEQYF.

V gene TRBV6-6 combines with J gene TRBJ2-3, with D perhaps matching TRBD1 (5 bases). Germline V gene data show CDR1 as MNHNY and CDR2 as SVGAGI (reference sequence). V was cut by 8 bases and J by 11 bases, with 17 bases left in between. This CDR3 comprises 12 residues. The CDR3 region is CASGLGANEQYF. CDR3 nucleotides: TGTGCCAGCGGTCTAGGGGCAAATGAGCAGTATTTT.